The 5 T cell receptor beta chains in this list originate from one sample, sequenced in a study of control samples from healthy donors and cancer patients. Profiling relied on immunoSEQ multiplex PCR, and the TCRdb table lists in-frame clones only, not all of them. The sample lists about 170,000 clones, 93% occurring once. Sequenced material: blood. The source of these receptors is a woman in her sixties in good health.

This sequence joins TRBV7-9 and TRBJ1-3, with TRBD1 identical over 8 bases. Trimming took 3 bases from V and 3 from J; bases not matched to a gene: 4. The germline gives CDR1 SEHNR, CDR2 FQNEAQ (reference sequence). The CDR3 is made up of 15 amino acids. CDR3: CASSFDRGIGNTIYF. The CDR3 DNA is TGTGCCAGCAGCTTCGACAGGGGCATTGGAAACACCATATATTTT.

The rearrangement links TRBV7-9 to TRBJ2-5; the match to TRBD2 covers 8 bases. CDR3 length equals 15 residues. CDR1 is SEHNR, CDR2 FQNEAQ, per germline (reference sequence). J gave up 5 bases and V 5 bases, and 10 bases lay outside the gene matches. The CDR3 coding sequence is TGTGCCAGCAGCGGCAATAGCGGGGATGGGGAGACCCAGTACTTC. Translating it yields CASSGNSGDGETQYF.

A single count supports this clone. J is TRBJ1-1 and V is TRBV7-2; 7 positions agree with TRBD1. This CDR3 contains 14 residues. The germline CDR1 and CDR2 sequences are SGHTA and FQGNSA. Trimming took 6 bases from V and 1 from J; bases not matched to a gene: 5. The CDR3 DNA reads TGTGCCAGCAGGAGACAGGGTCGGAACACTGAAGCTTTCTTT. Translation gives CASRRQGRNTEAFF. Based on the CDR3 plus reference TRBV7-2 and TRBJ1-1, the full variable domain is GAGVSQSPSNKVTEKGKDVELRCDPISGHTALYWYRQSLGQGLEFLIYFQGNSAPDKSGLPSDRFSAERTGGSVSTLTIQRTQQEDSAVYLCASRRQGRNTEAFFGQGTRLTVV.

V usage is TRBV4-3 and J usage is TRBJ1-5; D gene unclear. Trimming removed 0 bases at V and 4 bases at J, with 13 bases between. The CDR3 is 16 amino acids. CDR1 and CDR2 from the germline V gene are LGHNA and YSLEER. Here the CDR3 reads CASSQDLSVLNQPQHF. The CDR3 DNA reads as TGCGCCAGCAGCCAAGATCTGTCAGTATTAAATCAGCCCCAGCATTTT.

The J gene is TRBJ1-4, the V gene TRBV3-1 (or the pseudogene TRBV3-2), with a possible D match to TRBD1 (5 bases). This CDR3 comprises 17 residues. Trimming shortened V by 3 bases and J by 4 bases, and 18 bases separated the two germline ends. In germline, CDR1 is LGHDT, CDR2 YNNKEL (reference sequence). The chain's CDR3 is CASSHRQITAYNEKLFF. The CDR3 DNA is TGTGCCAGCAGCCACCGACAGATTACCGCCTATAATGAAAAACTGTTTTTT.